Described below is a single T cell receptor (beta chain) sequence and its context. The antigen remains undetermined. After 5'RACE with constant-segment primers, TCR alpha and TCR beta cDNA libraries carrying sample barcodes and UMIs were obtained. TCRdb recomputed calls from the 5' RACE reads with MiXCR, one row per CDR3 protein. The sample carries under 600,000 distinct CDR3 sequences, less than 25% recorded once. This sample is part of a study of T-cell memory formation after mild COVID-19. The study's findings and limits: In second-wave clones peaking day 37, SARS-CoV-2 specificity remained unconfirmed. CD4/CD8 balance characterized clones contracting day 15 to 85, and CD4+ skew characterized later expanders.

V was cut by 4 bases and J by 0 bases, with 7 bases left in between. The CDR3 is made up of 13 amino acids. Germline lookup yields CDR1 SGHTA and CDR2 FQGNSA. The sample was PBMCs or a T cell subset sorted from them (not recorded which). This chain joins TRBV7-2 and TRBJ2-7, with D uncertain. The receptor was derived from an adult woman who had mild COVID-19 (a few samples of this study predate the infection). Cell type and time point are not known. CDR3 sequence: CASSSVRSYEQYF. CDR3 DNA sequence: TGTGCCAGCAGCTCCGTGCGCTCCTACGAGCAGTACTTC.